Below, 11 T cell receptor beta chains from the same sample are listed, as sequenced in a study of T cells after yellow fever vaccination. TCRdb ran MiXCR on the 5' RACE reads and lists one entry per CDR3 protein. The sample yields 150,000 to 200,000 distinct CDR3 sequences, about 11% seen once. Sequences were derived from CD8+ T cells sorted from PBMCs, sampled 15 days after the yellow fever booster vaccination. These receptors were obtained from a man between 18 and 35 years old who received the YFV17D yellow fever vaccine.

The chain uses TRBV7-9 and TRBJ2-5; possible D gene TRBD1, 6 bases. The germline gives CDR1 SEHNR, CDR2 FQNEAQ (reference sequence). The CDR3 spans 15 residues. Deletions cut 6 bases from V and 5 bases from J, with 19 bases between. Here the CDR3 DNA reads TGTGCCAGCAGTTATCTCACCCCCAGGGGTGAGACCCAGTACTTC. Translation: CASSYLTPRGETQYF.

The CDR3 sequence: CASSYGTGRYEQYF. CDR3 in DNA: TGTGCCAGCAGTTACGGGACAGGGAGATACGAGCAGTACTTC. The chain employs TRBV6-5 and TRBJ2-7; 9 positions agree with TRBD1. This CDR3 is built from 14 residues. Germline lookup yields CDR1 MNHEY and CDR2 SVGAGI. V gave up 2 bases and J gave up 4 bases; unmatched junction bases: 3.

This clonotype was counted ten times or more. This sequence joins TRBV15 and TRBJ2-3; D gene ambiguous. This CDR3 spans 14 amino acids. Trimming pared 0 bases from V and 3 bases from J, leaving 7 bases between. Germline-derived CDR1 and CDR2 are LNHNV and YYDKDF (reference sequence). As DNA, the CDR3 is TGTGCCACCAGCAGAGAGCCCCTAACAGATACGCAGTATTTT. Amino acids: CATSREPLTDTQYF.

This clonotype was picked up a small number of times. The chain combines TRBV30 with TRBJ1-1; no clear D. V was clipped by 6 bases and J by 5 bases, with 16 bases between them. Per germline, CDR1 GTSNPN and CDR2 SVGIG (reference sequence). This CDR3 comprises 13 residues. CDR3 nucleotide sequence: TGTGCCTGCTTGGACTCGGAGAGGACTGAAGCTTTCTTT. Amino acids: CACLDSERTEAFF.

V gene TRBV7-9 combines with J gene TRBJ2-5; tentative D call: TRBD2 (6 bases). The CDR3 contains 14 residues. Per germline, CDR1 SEHNR and CDR2 FQNEAQ (reference sequence). Trimming shortened V by 1 base and J by 1 base, and 7 bases separated the two germline ends. The CDR3 spells CASSLVGLQETQYF. The CDR3 coding sequence is TGTGCCAGCAGCTTAGTGGGACTCCAAGAGACCCAGTACTTC.

This clonotype was observed many times. The CDR3 DNA reads as TGTGCCAGCAGCTTGACTAGCATAGTTACAGATACGCAGTATTTT. This sequence encodes CASSLTSIVTDTQYF. V is TRBV28 and J is TRBJ2-3, with 7 bases matching TRBD2. The J segment lost 3 bases and the V segment lost 6 bases, leaving 9 bases of the junction unmatched. Germline V gene data show CDR1 as MDHEN and CDR2 as SYDVKM. This CDR3 is 15 amino acids long. Looking up the rest from reference TRBV28 and TRBJ2-3 gives the full variable domain: DVKVTQSSRYLVKRTGEKVFLECVQDMDHENMFWYRQDPGLGLRLIYFSYDVKMKEKGDIPEGYSVSREKKERFSLILESASTNQTSMYLCASSLTSIVTDTQYFGPGTRLTVL.

The chain joins TRBV4-1 to TRBJ1-6; D may be TRBD1 (5 bases). The CDR3 has 15 residues. The germline gives CDR1 MGHRA, CDR2 YSYEKL. Trimming left V 3 bases short and J 11 bases short, with 17 bases between. The CDR3 loop is CASSQRAGYVAPLHF. CDR3 DNA sequence: TGCGCCAGCAGCCAGCGGGCAGGGTACGTTGCACCCCTCCACTTT.

In this sample, this clonotype turned up a few times. The chain employs TRBV6-5 and TRBJ1-2, with 7 bases aligning to TRBD1. The CDR3 loop spans 17 amino acids. The V and J ends lost 6 bases and 0 bases, in that order; junction bases with no gene match: 13. The germline V gene has CDR1 MNHEY and CDR2 SVGAGI. The CDR3, as DNA: TGTGCCAGCAGCGGAACCCAACAGGGGCGCACTAACTATGGCTACACCTTC. Translation gives CASSGTQQGRTNYGYTF.

This clonotype was detected only a few times. V is TRBV6-5 and J is TRBJ2-5, with D possibly TRBD2 on 6 matching bases. Trimming stripped 4 bases from V and 2 bases from J, with 11 bases between. Germline CDR1 reads MNHEY; CDR2 reads SVGAGI. The CDR3 runs 14 residues. The CDR3 coding sequence is TGTGCCAGCAGTTTCGGGGGAGGTCAAGAGACCCAGTACTTC. This codes for CASSFGGGQETQYF.

This clonotype turned up a few times. The genes are TRBV4-1 and TRBJ2-5; D gene uncertain. CDR1 is MGHRA and CDR2 is YSYEKL in the germline V gene. The CDR3 loop spans 14 amino acids. V lost 6 bases and J lost 1, with 12 bases in between. The CDR3 DNA reads as TGCGCCAGCAGTTTCAGGCAGGTCCAAGAGACCCAGTACTTC. Residues: CASSFRQVQETQYF.

This clonotype came up a few times. V is TRBV6-2 or TRBV6-3 and J is TRBJ2-7, with D uncertain. Germline CDR1 and CDR2: MNHEY and SVGEGT. Trimming removed 5 bases from V and 4 bases from J, with 12 bases in between. This CDR3 contains 13 residues. CDR3 bases: TGTGCCAGCAGTCTCAGGTGGGGTTACGAGCAGTACGTC. This codes for CASSLRWGYEQYV.